This TCR beta chain was captured by sequencing in a study of blood T cell repertoires in COVID-19 (dated by TCRdb to the early 2020s). For context, the study as a whole: Samples covering the acute and convalescent phases of COVID-19 were provided by collaborators in the United States, Italy and Spain. The samples were drawn from the first 160 participants of the ongoing ImmuneRACE study and from 1,254 subjects provided by 6 global collaborators. The dataset comprised deeply sampled blood TCRbeta repertoires from subjects exposed to, actively infected with, or recovered from COVID-19. The repertoires were released in a freely available public database meant as a resource for research on the immune response to SARS-CoV-2. The prospective study material was composed of cDNA or gDNA derived from T cells, B-cell-depleted T cells, or PBMCs. HLA class I and class II types, where available, came from metadata supplied by the sample provider rather than from assay-based typing. Nearly every sample came with metadata listing a de-identified subject ID, COVID-19 status, age in years and sex.

TCRbeta CDR3 regions were amplified from genomic DNA using the immunoSEQ Assay, a bias-controlled multiplex PCR. From the authors' description of their analysis: Within the assay, amplification of reference gene primers was used to estimate how many nucleated cells each sample contained. To quantify the absolute abundance of each unique TCRbeta CDR3 rearrangement, sequence reads were collapsed and filtered. For each sample, productive Simpson clonality was calculated as the square root of Simpson's diversity index across productive rearrangements. The table was pulled from immuneACCESS by TCRdb, which kept in-frame rearrangements only. Such tables lose some clones; where checked, under half of the loss comes from unresolved V genes, and the rest has no known cause. That table is the source of V, J and clone size, and D and trimming were worked out from the DNA. A total of roughly 280,000 clones appear in this sample, about nine tenths of them only once. The ten most abundant clones make up under 3.5% of the sample.

Study-wide conclusions, independent of this receptor: How much clinical and demographic metadata was included differed by source and by participant, and the metadata was provided uncurated.

Participants in the prospective study were enrolled through a virtual design, were aged roughly 18 to 90 years, and lived in roughly 24 United States geographic areas. In the prospective study, participants were assigned to cohorts based on the clinical history participants reported in a screening survey and a study questionnaire. ImmuneRACE Cohort 3 recovered participants were defined by two consecutive negative NP/OP PCR tests, healthcare professional clearance, or symptom resolution. Mobile phlebotomists in the prospective study collected whole blood, serum and a nasopharyngeal or oropharyngeal swab from every participant. Participants in the prospective study had the option to provide additional blood draws and questionnaires over a 2-month period. Blood samples from the prospective study were shipped frozen or at room temperature prior to DNA extraction. Relative to germline, V is 1 base shorter and J is 5 bases shorter, with 12 bases between their ends. Its CDR3 holds 14 amino acids, cysteine through phenylalanine. Just the 42-base CDR3 DNA is kept, in frame starting at base 1. The germline V gene specifies MGHRA as CDR1 and YSYEKL as CDR2.

Note on this clone: Its binding antigen is unknown. The input lacks base qualities; no much larger clone sits a single base away.

In this chain, TRBV4-1 is recombined with TRBJ2-7, with a weak D call of TRBD1 (5 bases match). The sequencing input was PBMCs or T cells enriched from blood (not recorded which). The sequence came from a woman between 45 and 60 years old who had recovered from COVID-19. The CDR3: CASSQAAGLDEQYF. The DNA reads as follows: TGCGCCAGCAGCCAAGCGGCAGGGTTGGACGAGCAGTACTTC.